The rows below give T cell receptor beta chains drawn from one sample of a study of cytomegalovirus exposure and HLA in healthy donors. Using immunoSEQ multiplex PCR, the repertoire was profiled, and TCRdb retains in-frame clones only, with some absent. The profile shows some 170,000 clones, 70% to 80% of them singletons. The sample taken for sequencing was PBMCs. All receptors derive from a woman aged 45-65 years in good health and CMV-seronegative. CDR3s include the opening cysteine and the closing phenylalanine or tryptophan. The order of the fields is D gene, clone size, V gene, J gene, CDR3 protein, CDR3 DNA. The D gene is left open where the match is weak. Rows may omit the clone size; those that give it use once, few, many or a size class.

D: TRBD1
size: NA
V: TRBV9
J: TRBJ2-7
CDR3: CASSPGQGTYEQYF
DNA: TGTGCCAGCAGCCCAGGACAGGGAACCTACGAGCAGTACTTC

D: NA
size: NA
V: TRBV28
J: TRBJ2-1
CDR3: CASSLVTAYGVNEQFF
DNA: TGTGCCAGCAGTTTAGTAACTGCGTACGGGGTCAATGAGCAGTTCTTC

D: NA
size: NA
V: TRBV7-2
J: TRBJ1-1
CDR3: CASSLAQNTEAFF
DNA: TGTGCCAGCAGCTTAGCTCAGAACACTGAAGCTTTCTTT

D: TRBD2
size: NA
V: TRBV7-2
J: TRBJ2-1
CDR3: CASTSGVRNEQFF
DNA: TGTGCCAGCACTAGCGGGGTCAGAAATGAGCAGTTCTTC

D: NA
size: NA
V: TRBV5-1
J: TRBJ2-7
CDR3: CASSVGGKTLYEQYF
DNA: TGCGCCAGCAGCGTTGGGGGGAAAACTCTCTACGAGCAGTACTTC

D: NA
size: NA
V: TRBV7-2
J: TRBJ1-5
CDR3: CASSLDRSSNQPQHF
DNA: TGTGCCAGCAGCCTCGACAGGAGTAGCAATCAGCCCCAGCATTTT

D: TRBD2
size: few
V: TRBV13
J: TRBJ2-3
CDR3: CASRLGTSASDTQYF
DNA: TGTGCCAGCAGACTAGGGACTAGCGCTTCAGATACGCAGTATTTT

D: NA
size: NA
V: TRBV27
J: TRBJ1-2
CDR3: CASSHRDNYGYTF
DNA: TGTGCCAGCAGCCACAGGGATAACTATGGCTACACCTTC

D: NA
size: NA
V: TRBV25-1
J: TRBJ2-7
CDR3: CASSPSFGRSYEQYF
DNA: TGTGCCAGCAGCCCGTCTTTTGGCCGCTCCTACGAGCAGTACTTC

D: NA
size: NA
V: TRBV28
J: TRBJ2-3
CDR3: CASSKDGLNPYTDTQYF
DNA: TGTGCCAGCAGTAAAGACGGACTCAACCCTTACACAGATACGCAGTATTTT

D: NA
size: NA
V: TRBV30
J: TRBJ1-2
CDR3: CAWSETAHRANYGYTF
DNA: TGTGCCTGGAGTGAAACCGCCCACAGAGCTAACTATGGCTACACCTTC

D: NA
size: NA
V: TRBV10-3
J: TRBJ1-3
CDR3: CAISEQGNTIYF
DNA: TGTGCCATCAGTGAACAGGGAAACACCATATATTTT

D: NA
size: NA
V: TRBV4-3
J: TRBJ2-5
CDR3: CASSHSTGGLQETQYF
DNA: TGCGCCAGCAGCCATTCTACAGGGGGACTACAAGAGACCCAGTACTTC

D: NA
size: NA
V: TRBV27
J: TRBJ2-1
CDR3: CASIPRQGYNEQFF
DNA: TGTGCCAGCATCCCGCGGCAGGGCTACAATGAGCAGTTCTTC

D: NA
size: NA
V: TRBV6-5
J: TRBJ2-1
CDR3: CASSSTSIGHEQFF
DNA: TGTGCCAGCAGTTCCACTAGCATAGGCCATGAGCAGTTCTTC

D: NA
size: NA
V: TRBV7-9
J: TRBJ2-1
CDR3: CASSLSASIDEQFF
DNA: TGTGCCAGCAGCTTATCGGCTAGCATAGATGAGCAGTTCTTC

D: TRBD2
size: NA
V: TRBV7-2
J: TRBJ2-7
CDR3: CASSSGWASGSSYEQYF
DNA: TGTGCCAGCAGCTCAGGATGGGCTAGCGGAAGCTCCTACGAGCAGTACTTC

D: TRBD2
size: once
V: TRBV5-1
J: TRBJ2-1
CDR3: CASSLELAGYNEQFF
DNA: TGCGCCAGCAGCTTGGAACTAGCGGGGTACAATGAGCAGTTCTTC

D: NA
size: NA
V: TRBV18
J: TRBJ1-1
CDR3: CASSFGGVDTEAFF
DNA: TGTGCCAGCTCATTTGGGGGGGTCGATACTGAAGCTTTCTTT

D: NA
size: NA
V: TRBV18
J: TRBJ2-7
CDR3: CASSQGGLKYEQYF
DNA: TGTGCCAGCTCACAGGGGGGGCTCAAGTACGAGCAGTACTTC

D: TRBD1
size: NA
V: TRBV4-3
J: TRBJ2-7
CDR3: CASSPYRGGYEQYF
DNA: TGCGCCAGCAGCCCTTACAGGGGTGGCTACGAGCAGTACTTC

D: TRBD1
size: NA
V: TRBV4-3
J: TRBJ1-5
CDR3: CASSQVTGVQPQHF
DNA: TGCGCCAGCAGCCAAGTAACAGGGGTCCAGCCCCAGCATTTT

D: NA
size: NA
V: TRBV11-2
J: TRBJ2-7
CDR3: CASSSYYEQYF
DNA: TGTGCCAGCAGCTCCTACTACGAGCAGTACTTC

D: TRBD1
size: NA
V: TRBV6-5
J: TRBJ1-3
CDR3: CASSPGQGNTIYF
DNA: TGTGCCAGCAGCCCGGGACAGGGAAACACCATATATTTT

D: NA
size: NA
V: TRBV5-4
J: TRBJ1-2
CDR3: CASSSRAETYGYTF
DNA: TGTGCCAGCAGCTCGAGAGCTGAGACATATGGCTACACCTTC

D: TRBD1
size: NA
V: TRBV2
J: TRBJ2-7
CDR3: CASMQRDRGLSSYEQYF
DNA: TGTGCCAGCATGCAACGGGACAGGGGGCTGAGTTCCTACGAGCAGTACTTC

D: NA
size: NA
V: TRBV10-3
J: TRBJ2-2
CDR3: CAISEGAYTGELFF
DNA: TGTGCCATCAGTGAGGGGGCATACACCGGGGAGCTGTTTTTT

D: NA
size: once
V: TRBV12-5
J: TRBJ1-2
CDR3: CASGSGPLWGGYTF
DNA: TGTGCTAGTGGTTCAGGGCCCCTTTGGGGTGGCTACACCTTC

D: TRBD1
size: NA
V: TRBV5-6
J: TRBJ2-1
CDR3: CASSFGTGPYNEQFF
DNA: TGTGCCAGCAGCTTTGGGACAGGGCCTTACAATGAGCAGTTCTTC

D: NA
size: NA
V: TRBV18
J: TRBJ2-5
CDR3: CASSPGSSSGVRTQYF
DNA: TGTGCCAGCTCACCAGGTTCTAGCAGCGGAGTTCGGACCCAGTACTTC

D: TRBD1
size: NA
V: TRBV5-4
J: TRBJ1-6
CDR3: CASSEPGQGAYNSPLHF
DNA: TGTGCCAGCAGCGAGCCGGGACAGGGGGCCTATAATTCACCCCTCCACTTT

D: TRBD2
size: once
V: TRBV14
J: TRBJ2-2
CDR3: CASSQVLRLATNTGELFF
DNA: TGTGCCAGCAGCCAGGTCTTGCGACTAGCAACGAACACCGGGGAGCTGTTTTTT

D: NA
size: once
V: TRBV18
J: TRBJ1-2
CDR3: CASSPNFPNYGYTF
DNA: TGTGCCAGCTCACCTAACTTCCCTAACTATGGCTACACCTTC

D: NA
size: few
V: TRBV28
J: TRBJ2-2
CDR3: CASSLLQLTGELFF
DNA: TGTGCCAGCAGTTTATTACAGCTCACCGGGGAGCTGTTTTTT

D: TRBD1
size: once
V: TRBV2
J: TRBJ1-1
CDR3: CASTPLQGANTEAFF
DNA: TGTGCCAGCACACCTTTACAGGGGGCCAACACTGAAGCTTTCTTT

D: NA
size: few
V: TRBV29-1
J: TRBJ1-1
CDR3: CSAIRGNTEAFF
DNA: TGCAGCGCCATAAGGGGGAACACTGAAGCTTTCTTT

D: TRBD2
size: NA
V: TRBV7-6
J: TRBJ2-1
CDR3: CASSLARRTSGGIYEQFF
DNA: TGTGCCAGCAGCTTAGCCCGGAGGACTAGCGGGGGGATATATGAGCAGTTCTTC

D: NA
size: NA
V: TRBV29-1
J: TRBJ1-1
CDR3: CSVERQVNTEAFF
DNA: TGCAGCGTTGAAAGGCAGGTGAACACTGAAGCTTTCTTT

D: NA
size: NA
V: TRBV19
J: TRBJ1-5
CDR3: CASKVLGGRNQPQHF
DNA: TGTGCCAGTAAAGTTCTCGGGGGGCGGAATCAGCCCCAGCATTTT

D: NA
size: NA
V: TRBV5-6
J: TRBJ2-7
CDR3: CASSLGGDGWLYEQYF
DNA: TGTGCCAGCAGCTTGGGAGGCGATGGATGGTTATACGAGCAGTACTTC